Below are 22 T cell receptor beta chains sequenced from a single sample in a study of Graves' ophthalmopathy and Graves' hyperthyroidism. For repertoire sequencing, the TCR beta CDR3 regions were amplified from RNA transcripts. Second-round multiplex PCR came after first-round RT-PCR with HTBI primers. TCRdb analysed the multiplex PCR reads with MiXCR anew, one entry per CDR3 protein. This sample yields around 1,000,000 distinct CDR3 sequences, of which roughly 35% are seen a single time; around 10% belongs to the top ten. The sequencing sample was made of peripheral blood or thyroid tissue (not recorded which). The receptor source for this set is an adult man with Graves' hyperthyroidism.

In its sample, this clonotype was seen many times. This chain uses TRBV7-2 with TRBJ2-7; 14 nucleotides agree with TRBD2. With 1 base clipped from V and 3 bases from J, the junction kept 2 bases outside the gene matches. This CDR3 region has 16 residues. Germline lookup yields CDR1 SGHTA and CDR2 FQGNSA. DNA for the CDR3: TGTGCCAGCAGCTTAGTTGGGACTAGCGGGGGCTACGAGCAGTACTTC. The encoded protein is CASSLVGTSGGYEQYF. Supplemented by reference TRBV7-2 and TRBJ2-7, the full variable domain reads GAGVSQSPSNKVTEKGKDVELRCDPISGHTALYWYRQSLGQGLEFLIYFQGNSAPDKSGLPSDRFSAERTGGSVSTLTIQRTQQEDSAVYLCASSLVGTSGGYEQYFGPGTRLTVT.

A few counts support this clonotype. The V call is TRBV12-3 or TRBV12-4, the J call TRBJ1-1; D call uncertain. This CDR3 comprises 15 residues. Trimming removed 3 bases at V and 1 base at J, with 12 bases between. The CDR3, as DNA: TGTGCCAGCAGTTTCGGTGGGTGGAGGAACACTGAAGCTTTCTTT. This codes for CASSFGGWRNTEAFF.

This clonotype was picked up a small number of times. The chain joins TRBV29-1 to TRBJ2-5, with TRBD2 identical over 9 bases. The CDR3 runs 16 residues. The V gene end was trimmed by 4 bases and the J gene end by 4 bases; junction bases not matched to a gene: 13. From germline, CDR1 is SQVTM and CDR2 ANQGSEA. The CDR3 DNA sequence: TGCAGCGTTGCCCCCCTGCGGGAGGGCTTTCGAGAGACCCAGTACTTC. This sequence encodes CSVAPLREGFRETQYF.

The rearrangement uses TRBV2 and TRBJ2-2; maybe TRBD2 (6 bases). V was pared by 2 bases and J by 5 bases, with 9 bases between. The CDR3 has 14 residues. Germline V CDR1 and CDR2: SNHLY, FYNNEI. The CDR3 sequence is CASSELGGTGELFF. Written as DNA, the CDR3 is TGTGCCAGCAGTGAACTGGGGGGTACCGGGGAGCTGTTTTTT. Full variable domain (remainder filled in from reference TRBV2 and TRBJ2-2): EPEVTQTPSHQVTQMGQEVILRCVPISNHLYFYWYRQILGQKVEFLVSFYNNEISEKSEIFDDQFSVERPDGSNFTLKIRSTKLEDSAMYFCASSELGGTGELFFGEGSRLTVL.

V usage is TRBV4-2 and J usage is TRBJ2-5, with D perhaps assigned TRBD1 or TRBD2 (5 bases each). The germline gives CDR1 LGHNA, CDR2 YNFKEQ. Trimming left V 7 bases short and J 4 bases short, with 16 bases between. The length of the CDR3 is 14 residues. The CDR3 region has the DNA TGTGCCAGCAACCATGGCTGGGACGGAGAGACCCAGTACTTC. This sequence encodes CASNHGWDGETQYF.

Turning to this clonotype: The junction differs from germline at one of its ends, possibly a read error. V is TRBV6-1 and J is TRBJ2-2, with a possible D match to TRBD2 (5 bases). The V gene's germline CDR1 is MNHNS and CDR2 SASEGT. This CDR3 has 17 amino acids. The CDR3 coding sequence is TGTGCCAGCAGTTACGGTGGGAGAAATATGAACATCGGGGAGCTGTTTTTT. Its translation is CASSYGGRNMNIGELFF.

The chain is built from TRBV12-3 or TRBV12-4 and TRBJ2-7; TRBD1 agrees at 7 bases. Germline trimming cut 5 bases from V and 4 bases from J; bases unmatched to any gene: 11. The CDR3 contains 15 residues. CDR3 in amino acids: CASSPQTGVGYEQYF. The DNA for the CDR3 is TGTGCCAGCAGTCCTCAAACAGGGGTGGGGTACGAGCAGTACTTC.

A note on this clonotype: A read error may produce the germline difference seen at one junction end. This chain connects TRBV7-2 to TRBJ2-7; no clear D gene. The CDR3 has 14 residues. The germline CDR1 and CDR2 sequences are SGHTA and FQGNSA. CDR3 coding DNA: TGCGCCAACAGCCAAGTCCCGAACTCCTACGAGCAGTACTTC. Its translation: CANSQVPNSYEQYF.

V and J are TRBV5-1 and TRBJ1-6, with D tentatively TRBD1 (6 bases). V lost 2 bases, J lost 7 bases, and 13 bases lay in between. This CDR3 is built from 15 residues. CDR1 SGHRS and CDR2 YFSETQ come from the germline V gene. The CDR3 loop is CASSLIRTENSPLHF. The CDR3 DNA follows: TGCGCCAGCAGCTTAATACGGACAGAAAATTCACCCCTCCACTTT.

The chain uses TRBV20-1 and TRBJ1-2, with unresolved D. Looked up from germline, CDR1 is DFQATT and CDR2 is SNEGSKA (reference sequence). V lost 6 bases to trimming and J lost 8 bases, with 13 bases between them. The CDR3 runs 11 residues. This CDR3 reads CSADRTGGYTF. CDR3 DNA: TGCAGTGCGGATCGGACCGGGGGCTACACCTTC.

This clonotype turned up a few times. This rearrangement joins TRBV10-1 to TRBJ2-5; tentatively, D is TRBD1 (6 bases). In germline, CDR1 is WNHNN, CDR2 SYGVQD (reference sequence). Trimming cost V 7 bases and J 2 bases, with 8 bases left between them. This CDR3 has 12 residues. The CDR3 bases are TGCGCCAGCACAACAGGGCAAGAGACCCAGTACTTC. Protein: CASTTGQETQYF.

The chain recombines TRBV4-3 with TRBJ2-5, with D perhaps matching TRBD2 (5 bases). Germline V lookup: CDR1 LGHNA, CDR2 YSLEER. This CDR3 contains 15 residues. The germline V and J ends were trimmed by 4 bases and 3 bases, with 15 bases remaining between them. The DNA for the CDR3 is TGCGCCAGCAGCCCTGAGCTTGGGAGAGAAGAGACCCAGTACTTC. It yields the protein CASSPELGREETQYF.

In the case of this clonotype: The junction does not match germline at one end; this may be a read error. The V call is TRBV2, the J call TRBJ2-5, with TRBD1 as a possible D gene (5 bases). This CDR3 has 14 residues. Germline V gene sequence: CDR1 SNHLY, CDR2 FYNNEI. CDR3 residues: CACSAGQNQETQYF. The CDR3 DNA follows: TGTGCCTGCAGCGCCGGACAAAACCAAGAGACCCAGTACTTC. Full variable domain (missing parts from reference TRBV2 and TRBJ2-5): EPEVTQTPSHQVTQMGQEVILRCVPISNHLYFYWYRQILGQKVEFLVSFYNNEISEKSEIFDDQFSVERPDGSNFTLKIRSTKLEDSAMYFCACSAGQNQETQYFGPGTRLLVL.

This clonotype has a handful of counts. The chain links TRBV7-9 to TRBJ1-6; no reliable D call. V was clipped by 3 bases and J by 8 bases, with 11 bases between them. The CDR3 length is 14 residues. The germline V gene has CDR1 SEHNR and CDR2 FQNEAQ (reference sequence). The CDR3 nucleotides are TGTGCCAGCAGCTTGCCGGGAATTGATTCACCCCTCCACTTT. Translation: CASSLPGIDSPLHF.

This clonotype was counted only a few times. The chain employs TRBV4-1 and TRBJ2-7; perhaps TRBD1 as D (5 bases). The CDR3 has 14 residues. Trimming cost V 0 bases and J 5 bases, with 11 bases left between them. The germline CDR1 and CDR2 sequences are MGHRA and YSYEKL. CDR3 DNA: TGCGCCAGCAGCCAAGAGAGCAGGGCCAACGAGCAGTACTTC. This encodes CASSQESRANEQYF.

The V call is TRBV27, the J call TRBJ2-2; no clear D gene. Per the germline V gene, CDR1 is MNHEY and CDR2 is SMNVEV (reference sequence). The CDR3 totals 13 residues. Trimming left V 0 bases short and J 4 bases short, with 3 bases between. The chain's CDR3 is CASSLSTTGELFF. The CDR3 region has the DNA TGTGCCAGCAGTTTATCCACCACCGGGGAGCTGTTTTTT.

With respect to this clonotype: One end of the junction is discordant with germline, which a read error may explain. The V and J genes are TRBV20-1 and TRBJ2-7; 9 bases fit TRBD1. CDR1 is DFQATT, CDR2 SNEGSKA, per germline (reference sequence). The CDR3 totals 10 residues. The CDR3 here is CSAREPGQGF. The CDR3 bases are TGCAGTGCTAGAGAGCCGGGACAGGGCTTC.

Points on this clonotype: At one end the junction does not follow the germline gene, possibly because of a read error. In DNA form, the CDR3 reads TGTGCCAGCAGCTTAGGCCCCTTT. Protein product: CASSLGPF. This sequence joins TRBV7-9 and TRBJ1-6; the D is unclear. CDR1 is SEHNR, CDR2 FQNEAQ, per germline (reference sequence). The CDR3 totals 8 residues. Full variable domain (remainder filled in from reference TRBV7-9 and TRBJ1-6): DTGVSQNPRHKITKRGQNVTFRCDPISEHNRLYWYRQTLGQGPEFLTYFQNEAQLEKSRLLSDRFSAERPKGSFSTLEIQRTEQGDSAMYLCASSLGPFGNGTRLTVT.

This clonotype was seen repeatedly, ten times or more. The CDR3 DNA reads as TGCAGTGCCCCAAGCGGGTACGGCTACACCTTC. This gives the protein CSAPSGYGYTF. V and J are TRBV20-1 and TRBJ1-2; D is unresolved. Trimming took 6 bases from V and 8 from J, leaving 13 bases between them. The CDR3 is 11 residues long. The germline V gene encodes CDR1 DFQATT and CDR2 SNEGSKA (reference sequence).

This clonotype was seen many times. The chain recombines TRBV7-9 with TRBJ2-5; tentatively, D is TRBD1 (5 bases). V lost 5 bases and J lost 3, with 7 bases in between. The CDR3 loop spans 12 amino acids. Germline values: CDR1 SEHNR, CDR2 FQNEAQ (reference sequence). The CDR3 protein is CASSPTEETQYF. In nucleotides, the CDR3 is TGTGCCAGCAGCCCGACAGAAGAGACCCAGTACTTC.

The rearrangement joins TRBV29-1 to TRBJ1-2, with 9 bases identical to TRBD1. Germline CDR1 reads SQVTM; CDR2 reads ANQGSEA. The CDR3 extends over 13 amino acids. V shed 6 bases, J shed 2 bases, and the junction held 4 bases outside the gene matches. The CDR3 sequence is CSVWTGANYGYTF. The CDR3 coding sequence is TGCAGCGTGTGGACAGGGGCAAACTATGGCTACACCTTC.

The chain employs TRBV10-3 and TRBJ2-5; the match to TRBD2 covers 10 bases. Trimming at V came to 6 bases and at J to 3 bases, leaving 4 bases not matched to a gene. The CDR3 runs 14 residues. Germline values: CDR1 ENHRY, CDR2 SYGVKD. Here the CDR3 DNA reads TGTGCCATCAGAGACACTAGCGGGGAAGAGACCCAGTACTTC. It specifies CAIRDTSGEETQYF.